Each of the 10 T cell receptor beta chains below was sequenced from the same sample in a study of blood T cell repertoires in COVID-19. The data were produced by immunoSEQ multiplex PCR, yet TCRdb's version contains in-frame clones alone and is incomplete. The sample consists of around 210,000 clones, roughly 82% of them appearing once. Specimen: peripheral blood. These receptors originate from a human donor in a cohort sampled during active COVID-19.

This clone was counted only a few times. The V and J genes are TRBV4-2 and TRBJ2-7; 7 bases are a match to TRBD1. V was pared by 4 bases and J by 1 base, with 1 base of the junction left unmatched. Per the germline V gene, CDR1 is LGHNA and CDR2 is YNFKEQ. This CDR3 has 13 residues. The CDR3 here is CASSRDRSYEQYF. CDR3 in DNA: TGTGCCAGCAGCCGGGACAGATCCTACGAGCAGTACTTC.

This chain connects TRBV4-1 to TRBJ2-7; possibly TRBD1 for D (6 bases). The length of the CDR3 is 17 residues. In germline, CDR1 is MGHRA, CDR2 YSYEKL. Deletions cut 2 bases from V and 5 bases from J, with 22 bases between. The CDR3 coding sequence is TGCGCCAGCAGCCAACCTCTCGTCGGGACACGCCAGCACGAGCAGTACTTC. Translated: CASSQPLVGTRQHEQYF.

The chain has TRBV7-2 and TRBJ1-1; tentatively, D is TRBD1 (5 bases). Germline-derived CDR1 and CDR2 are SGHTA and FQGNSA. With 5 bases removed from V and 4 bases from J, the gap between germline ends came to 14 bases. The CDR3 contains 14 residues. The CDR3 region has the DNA TGTGCCAGCAGCACCCAGGGTTCCGCCACTGAAGCTTTCTTT. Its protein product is CASSTQGSATEAFF.

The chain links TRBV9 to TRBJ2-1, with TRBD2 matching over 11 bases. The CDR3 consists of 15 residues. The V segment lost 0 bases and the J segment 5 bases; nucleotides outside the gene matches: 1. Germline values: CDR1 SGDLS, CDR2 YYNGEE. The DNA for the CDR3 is TGTGCCAGCAGCGTAGAGACTAGCGGGAACAATGAGCAGTTCTTC. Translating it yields CASSVETSGNNEQFF. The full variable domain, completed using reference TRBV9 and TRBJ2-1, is DSGVTQTPKHLITATGQRVTLRCSPRSGDLSVYWYQQSLDQGLQFLIQYYNGEERAKGNILERFSAQQFPDLHSELNLSSLELGDSALYFCASSVETSGNNEQFFGPGTRLTVL.

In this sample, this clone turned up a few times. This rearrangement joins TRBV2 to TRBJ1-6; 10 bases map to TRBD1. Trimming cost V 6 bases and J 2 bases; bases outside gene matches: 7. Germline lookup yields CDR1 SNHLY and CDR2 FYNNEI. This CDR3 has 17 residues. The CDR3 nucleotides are TGTGCCAGCAGCCGACAGGGGGCCTCTCCCTATAATTCACCCCTCCACTTT. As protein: CASSRQGASPYNSPLHF.

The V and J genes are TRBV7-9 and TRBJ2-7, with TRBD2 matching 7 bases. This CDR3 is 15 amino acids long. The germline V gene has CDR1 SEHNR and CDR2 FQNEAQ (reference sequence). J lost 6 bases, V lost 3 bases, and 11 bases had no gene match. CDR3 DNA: TGTGCCAGCAGCTTTACCGTAGGACTAGGCGGCGAGCAGTACTTC. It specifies CASSFTVGLGGEQYF.

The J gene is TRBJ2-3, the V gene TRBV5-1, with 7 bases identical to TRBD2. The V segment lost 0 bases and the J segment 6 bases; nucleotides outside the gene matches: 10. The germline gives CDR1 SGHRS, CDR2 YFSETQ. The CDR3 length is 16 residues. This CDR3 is CASSLGLADLKDTQYF. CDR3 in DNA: TGCGCCAGCAGCTTGGGGCTAGCGGATTTGAAGGATACGCAGTATTTT.

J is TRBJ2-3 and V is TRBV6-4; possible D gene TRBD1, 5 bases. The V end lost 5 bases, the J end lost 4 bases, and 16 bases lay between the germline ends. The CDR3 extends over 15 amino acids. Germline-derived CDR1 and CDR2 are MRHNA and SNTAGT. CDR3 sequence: CASSLQGTLPDTQYF. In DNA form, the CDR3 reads TGTGCCAGCAGTCTCCAGGGTACCCTCCCAGATACGCAGTATTTT.

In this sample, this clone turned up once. This CDR3 is CATSSSGNYEQYF. CDR3 nucleotide sequence: TGTGCCACCAGCAGTAGCGGGAACTACGAGCAGTACTTC. The V gene is TRBV15, the J gene TRBJ2-7; the match to TRBD2 covers 8 bases. CDR1 is LNHNV and CDR2 is YYDKDF in the germline V gene (reference sequence). The CDR3 length is 13 residues. J was trimmed by 3 bases and V by 3 bases; bases with no gene match: 1.

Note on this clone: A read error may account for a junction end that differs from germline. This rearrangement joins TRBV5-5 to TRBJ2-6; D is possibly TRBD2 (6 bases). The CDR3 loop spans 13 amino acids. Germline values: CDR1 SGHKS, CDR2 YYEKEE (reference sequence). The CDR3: CVSRETGANVLTF. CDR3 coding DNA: TGTGTCAGCCGGGAGACCGGGGCCAACGTCCTGACTTTC.